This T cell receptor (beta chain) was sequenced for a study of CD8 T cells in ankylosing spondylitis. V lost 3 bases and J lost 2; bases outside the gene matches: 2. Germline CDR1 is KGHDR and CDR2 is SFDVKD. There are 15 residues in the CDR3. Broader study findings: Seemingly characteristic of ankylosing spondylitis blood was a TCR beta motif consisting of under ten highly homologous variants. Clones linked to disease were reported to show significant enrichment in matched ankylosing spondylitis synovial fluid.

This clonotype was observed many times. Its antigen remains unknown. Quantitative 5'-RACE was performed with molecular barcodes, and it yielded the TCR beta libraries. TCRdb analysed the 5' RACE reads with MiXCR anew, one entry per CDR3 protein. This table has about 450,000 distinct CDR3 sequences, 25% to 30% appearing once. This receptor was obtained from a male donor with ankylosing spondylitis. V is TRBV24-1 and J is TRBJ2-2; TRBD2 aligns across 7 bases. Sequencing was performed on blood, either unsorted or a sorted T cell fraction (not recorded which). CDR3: CATSDAGVNTGELFF. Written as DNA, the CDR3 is TGTGCCACCAGTGATGCGGGAGTTAACACCGGGGAGCTGTTTTTT.